This record looks at one TCR beta chain sequence and its context. Method: immunoSEQ multiplex PCR; TCRdb's copy keeps in-frame clones and lacks some. The sample holds approximately 100,000 clones, roughly nine tenths seen once. Germline CDR1 and CDR2: SNHLY and FYNNEI. This CDR3 region has 14 residues. V gave up 4 bases and J gave up 0 bases; unmatched junction bases: 3. The data are from a study of T cell responses to AZD1222 COVID-19 vaccine. Looking at the study overall: Analysis merged second doses at about 4 or about 12 weeks.

This specimen consisted of peripheral blood, obtained on day 0 of AZD1222 vaccination. The chain combines TRBV2 with TRBJ2-7; 7 bases fit TRBD1. This clonotype originated in an adult in good health. CDR3 amino acids: CASSGRGPSYEQYF. As DNA, the CDR3 is TGTGCCAGCAGTGGAAGGGGGCCCTCCTACGAGCAGTACTTC.